A single sample gave rise to the 9 T cell receptor beta chains below, sequenced in a study of CD8 T cells in ankylosing spondylitis. TCRdb redid the calling of the 5' RACE reads with MiXCR, one entry per CDR3 protein. Of 200,000 to 300,000 distinct CDR3 sequences listed, 7.5% to 9.5% were seen once; the top ten hold approximately 5%. Sequencing used blood, either unsorted or a sorted T cell fraction (not recorded which). The receptors originated from a female donor with ankylosing spondylitis or in good health (not recorded which).

This clonotype was found many times. This chain links TRBV3-1 with TRBJ1-1; no reliable D call. This CDR3 contains 13 residues. V was shortened by 8 bases and J by 5 bases, with 15 bases between the two germline ends. Germline CDR1 LGHDT, CDR2 YNNKEL (reference sequence). Here the CDR3 reads CASAPGGGTEAFF. The CDR3, as DNA: TGTGCCAGCGCCCCGGGAGGTGGAACTGAAGCTTTCTTT.

This clonotype was found many times. V and J are TRBV20-1 and TRBJ2-3; a possible D gene is TRBD1 (6 bases). The CDR3 has 15 amino acids. Germline V lookup: CDR1 DFQATT, CDR2 SNEGSKA (reference sequence). CDR3 residues: CSPTSGPKGADTQYF. The CDR3 bases are TGCAGCCCAACGAGCGGACCCAAGGGGGCAGATACGCAGTATTTT.

This clonotype came up many times. The rearrangement uses TRBV18 and TRBJ1-1; D is ambiguous. This CDR3 has 12 amino acids. Germline CDR1 is KGHSH and CDR2 is LQKENI. V lost 3 bases and J lost 5, with 7 bases in between. This CDR3 is CASSPDGTEAFF. The CDR3 bases are TGTGCCAGCTCACCTGACGGGACTGAAGCTTTCTTT.

Concerning this clonotype: It may be a read error: a sequence one base away is much more abundant. The chain uses TRBV30 and TRBJ2-1, with 9 bases identical to TRBD2. CDR1 and CDR2 from the germline V gene are GTSNPN and SVGIG (reference sequence). CDR3 length: 14 residues. CDR3 sequence reads: CVWSLAGSYNEQFF. Here the CDR3 DNA reads TGTGTCTGGAGTCTAGCGGGGAGTTACAATGAGCAGTTCTTC.

This clonotype was detected a few times. The V call is TRBV7-9, the J call TRBJ2-7, with D maybe TRBD1 (6 bases). The V and J ends lost 5 bases and 3 bases respectively, with 17 bases between them. Per the germline V gene, CDR1 is SEHNR and CDR2 is FQNEAQ (reference sequence). The CDR3 is 15 amino acids. CDR3 loop: CASSPWGQGGYEQYF. The CDR3 nucleotides are TGTGCCAGCAGCCCCTGGGGGCAAGGAGGCTACGAGCAGTACTTC.

This clonotype was detected only a few times. The genes are TRBV12-3 or TRBV12-4 and TRBJ2-1; 7 bases are shared with TRBD2. Unmatched junction bases numbered 11, after V lost 3 bases and J lost 9 bases. The CDR3 consists of 15 residues. Written as DNA, the CDR3 is TGTGCCAGCAGTTTGAAGGAGCGGGATTGGGGTGAGCAGTTCTTC. Translating it yields CASSLKERDWGEQFF.

This clonotype was counted at least ten times. The CDR3 is CASSFSNLNEKLFF. CDR3 in DNA: TGTGCCAGCAGTTTTTCGAATCTAAATGAAAAACTGTTTTTT. The rearrangement links TRBV12-3 or TRBV12-4 to TRBJ1-4; D not certain. V lost 3 bases and J 5 bases, leaving 10 bases between the germline ends. The CDR3 is made up of 14 amino acids.

In its sample, this clonotype was seen a few times. The chain uses TRBV5-1 and TRBJ2-1; D perhaps matches TRBD1 (6 bases). Trimming took off 1 base at V and 9 bases at J, with 11 bases between the two ends. The CDR3 length is 13 residues. Germline V CDR1 and CDR2: SGHRS, YFSETQ. As DNA, the CDR3 is TGCGCCAGCAGCTTGTTACTAGGGGGTGAGCAGTTCTTC. Translated, it gives CASSLLLGGEQFF.

For the CDR3, the DNA is TGTGCCAGCAGGTCAGGGGACGGAGGGTACGAGCAGTACTTC. This translates into CASRSGDGGYEQYF. The genes are TRBV7-9 and TRBJ2-7, with D possibly being TRBD1 or TRBD2 (6 bases each). The CDR3 covers 14 residues. V was trimmed by 6 bases and J by 4 bases, leaving 16 bases between them. The germline gives CDR1 SEHNR, CDR2 FQNEAQ (reference sequence).